This T cell receptor beta chain stems from a study of shared clonotypes between healthy human individuals (dated by TCRdb to the early 2020s). With regard to the full study: The cohort comprised a couple of women and three men aged 18 to 49 years. The study deeply sequenced blood TCR repertoires of five healthy adults to estimate repertoire size and the extent of clonotype sharing between individuals. To increase sequencing depth and limit assay-specific biases, TCR repertoire library preparation and sequencing were carried out by different laboratories using diverse techniques. For each donor, CD4 naive and CD4 memory were each given three plates, CD8 naive was given two plates, and CD8 memory was given one plate. Each donor's leukapheresis produced roughly between roughly 0.85 and 9.5 billion PBMCs. Beyond this particular receptor, the publication reports: Pairwise subsampling led to the expectation that sequencing depth would affect the degree of clonotype sharing among donors. When a handful of donors were compared, the shared fraction of clonotypes was about 5.5% for naive CD4, around 3.6% for naive CD8, 2.3% for memory CD4, and 0.4% for memory CD8. Estimated clonotype richness was generally larger for naive than for memory subsets. Even with the large sequencing depth, rarefaction of the sorted-subset datasets indicated that sequencing was incomplete. The genetic and exposure-history diversity represented was limited by the small number of donors. Higher generation probabilities were observed for clonotypes shared by all four sorted-subset donors than for non-shared clonotypes. Sampling was restricted to blood, and TCR repertoires in tissues likely differ from the TCR repertoires found in blood.

The sample holds one count of this clone. Its antigen remains undetermined. Within one base of it there is no much larger clone, and no base qualities were kept. The donors were healthy, HIV-negative adults who had no recently reported acute infections or vaccinations. Every donor was a Caucasian adult living in Nashville, Tennessee, USA. CD4+ T cells were enriched through magnetic negative selection, after which naive cells were positively selected on CD45RA and the remaining negative fraction served as the memory subset. Blood was obtained by leukapheresis, after which PBMCs were separated by Ficoll-Histopaque density gradient centrifugation and cryopreserved in liquid nitrogen vapor phase. Analytical flow cytometry was used to check the purity and quantity of each magnetically sorted T cell population. Each sorted fraction had its genomic DNA isolated and then quantified by UV absorbance on a Nanodrop 2000c.

Using the deep immunoSEQ assay, multiplex PCR amplified TCR CDR3 regions from genomic DNA. For each cell subset, the extracted genomic DNA was distributed evenly across all wells of several immunoSEQ 96-well plates, and each plate served as one replicate. For sorted subsets, each replicate PCR was loaded with about 0.2 ug genomic DNA, equivalent to about 30,000 T cell genomes. The purified libraries were quantified using a Qubit 3.0 fluorometer, sized with a Bioanalyzer 2100, and then quantified again using the KAPA Library Quantification kit. Every immunoSEQ 96-well plate was sequenced on a separate single-read 150-cycle Illumina NextSeq 550 flow cell. Per the original workflow: Because the immunoSEQ output included only junctional sequences and no quality scores, the filtering could not be the same as the filtering used for full-length reads. Sequences were annotated with PyIR, a Python wrapper for IgBLAST v1.9, and V/J genes and CDR3 were assigned using IMGT germline references. Reads were filtered out if the reads had weak V/J assignments (E-value above 1e-6), no CDR3, stop codons, out-of-frame junctions, or ambiguous translated residues. V3J clonotypes were defined as sequences sharing an identical inferred V gene, J gene, and CDR3 amino acid sequence. The percentage overlap between two repertoires was calculated by dividing the number of shared unique clonotypes by the size of the smaller repertoire. Repertoire richness was assessed with RTK rarefaction, the Chao1 estimator, and Recon v2.1 estimates of unobserved clonotypes. For all TCRbeta clonotypes obtained by the gDNA method from a handful of donors, generation probabilities were computed with OLGA. In its TCRdb copy, this immuneACCESS table keeps in-frame sequences only and misses some clones. Where compared with another copy, unresolved V genes explain less than half of these, and the others have no known cause. The DNA was the basis for D and trimming; V, J and clone size are from that table. The sample data list roughly 1 million clones, and approximately 80% of these were observed just once. The top ten clonotypes cover about 0.52% of the sample.

V is cut by 5 bases and J by 4 bases, and the space between the germline ends is 5 bases. Sequences KGHSH (CDR1) and LQKENI (CDR2) are obtained from the germline V gene. The CDR3 runs 12 residues from the cysteine to the phenylalanine. Only the CDR3 portion is preserved as DNA: 36 bases, with reading frame beginning at the first base. Input material: memory CD4+ T cells from PBMCs. The cell subset or site label, read with the paper, signifies: CD45RA-negative fraction. Recombination linked TRBV18 to TRBJ2-2, with no confidently assigned D gene. The source is a man aged 18 to 35 in good health. Some clones in this sample may be carry-over from other donors' samples. The CDR3 protein: CASSIGTGELFF. Here is the DNA: TGTGCCAGCTCAATTGGCACCGGGGAGCTGTTTTTT.